This T cell receptor (beta chain) was identified during a study of low-dose radiotherapy and immunotherapy resistance in tumors. Whole-study context: 1 Gy per fraction was delivered to Cohort 2 every two weeks, for 13 Gy total over 26 weeks. Alpha and beta chains were covered, as first-strand cDNA relied on TRAV- and TRBV-specific primers.

Both a constant-region primer and a V-primer adapter served to amplify TCRs across roughly 20 PCR cycles. The isolated mRNA underwent amplification through in vitro transcription. Each CDR3 protein is one row after TCRdb ran MiXCR on the reads. This sample has about 46,000 distinct CDR3 sequences; roughly 12% occur once, and the top ten carry roughly 6.2%. V lost 3 bases to trimming and J lost 4 bases, with 15 bases between them. The CDR3 sequence is 16 residues long. The germline gives CDR1 MNHEY, CDR2 SMNVEV (reference sequence). Time point in this sample: before trial treatment. Donors, who were enrolled in a single-arm phase I dose-escalation trial, received nivolumab, ipilimumab, aspirin, low-dose cyclophosphamide and low-dose radiotherapy. This clonotype was counted at least ten times.

Sample: PBMCs, taken before treatment. The V gene is TRBV27, the J gene TRBJ2-2, with a possible D match to TRBD1 (5 bases). The sequence was collected from a female donor with ovarian cancer. The CDR3 region is CASSFADRPGTGELFF. Written as DNA, the CDR3 is TGTGCCAGCAGTTTTGCTGACAGACCGGGCACCGGGGAGCTGTTTTTT.